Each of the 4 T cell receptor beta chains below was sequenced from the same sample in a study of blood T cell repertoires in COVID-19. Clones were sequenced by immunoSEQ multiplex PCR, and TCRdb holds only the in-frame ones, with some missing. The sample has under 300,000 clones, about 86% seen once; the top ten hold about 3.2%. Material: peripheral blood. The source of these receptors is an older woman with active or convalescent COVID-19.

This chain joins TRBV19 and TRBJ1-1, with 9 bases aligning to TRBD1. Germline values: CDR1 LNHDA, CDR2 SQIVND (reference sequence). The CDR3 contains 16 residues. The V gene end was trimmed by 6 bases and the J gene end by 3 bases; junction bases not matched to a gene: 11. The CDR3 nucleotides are TGTGCCAGTAGGCCGGGACAGGGTAGGGGGCACACTGAAGCTTTCTTT. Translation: CASRPGQGRGHTEAFF.

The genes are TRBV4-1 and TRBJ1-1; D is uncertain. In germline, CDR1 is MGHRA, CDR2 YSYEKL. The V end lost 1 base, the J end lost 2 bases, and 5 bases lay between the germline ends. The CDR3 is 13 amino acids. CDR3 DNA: TGCGCCAGCAGCCAAGGCGCAAACACTGAAGCTTTCTTT. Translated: CASSQGANTEAFF.

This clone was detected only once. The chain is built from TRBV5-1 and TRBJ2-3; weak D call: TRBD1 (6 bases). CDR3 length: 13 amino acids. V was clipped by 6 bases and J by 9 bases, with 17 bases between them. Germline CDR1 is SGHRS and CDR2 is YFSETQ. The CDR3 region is CASTPNGGSTQYF. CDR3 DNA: TGCGCCAGCACCCCCAATGGGGGCAGCACGCAGTATTTT.

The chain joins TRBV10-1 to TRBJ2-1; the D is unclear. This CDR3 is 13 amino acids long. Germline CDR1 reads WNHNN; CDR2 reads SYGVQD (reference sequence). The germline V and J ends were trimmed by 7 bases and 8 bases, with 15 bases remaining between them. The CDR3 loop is CASTSSSHDEQFF. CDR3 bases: TGCGCCAGCACCTCCTCCAGTCATGATGAGCAGTTCTTC.